A single sample gave rise to the 20 T cell receptor beta chains below, sequenced in a study of shared clonotypes between healthy human individuals. Repertoires were generated with immunoSEQ multiplex PCR, while TCRdb's copy carries only in-frame clones and drops some. The sample contains roughly 2.2 million clones, less than 95% of which appear only once. Input material: naive CD4+ T cells from PBMCs. Subset: CD45RA+ positively selected. These receptors all stem from a young man in good health. Some clones in this sample may be carry-over from other donors' samples.

J is TRBJ2-1 and V is TRBV28; TRBD1 matches at 11 bases. Germline V gives CDR1 MDHEN, CDR2 SYDVKM. The length of the CDR3 is 15 residues. With 4 bases clipped from V and 7 bases from J, the junction kept 6 bases outside the gene matches. The CDR3 loop reads CASSSTGTGGNEQFF. The CDR3 DNA is TGTGCCAGCAGTTCAACCGGGACAGGGGGTAATGAGCAGTTCTTC. The entire variable domain, with the rest obtained from reference TRBV28 and TRBJ2-1, is as follows: DVKVTQSSRYLVKRTGEKVFLECVQDMDHENMFWYRQDPGLGLRLIYFSYDVKMKEKGDIPEGYSVSREKKERFSLILESASTNQTSMYLCASSSTGTGGNEQFFGPGTRLTVL.

The J gene is TRBJ2-5, the V gene TRBV2, with no clear D. Trimming removed 2 bases from V and 2 bases from J, with 9 bases in between. CDR3 size: 14 residues. Germline V gene data show CDR1 as SNHLY and CDR2 as FYNNEI. The CDR3 DNA reads TGTGCCAGCAGTGAAACGACACAACAAGAGACCCAGTACTTC. Its translation: CASSETTQQETQYF.

This sequence joins TRBV5-8 and TRBJ1-1; D remains unclear. The germline V gene encodes CDR1 SGHTS and CDR2 YDEGEE. CDR3 length equals 12 residues. Trimming shortened V by 1 base and J by 6 bases, and 7 bases separated the two germline ends. The DNA for the CDR3 is TGTGCCAGCAGCTTGTACGTTTCTGAAGCTTTCTTT. Amino acid sequence: CASSLYVSEAFF.

The chain is built from TRBV6-1 and TRBJ2-2; D is unclear. With 4 bases removed from V and 5 bases from J, the gap between germline ends came to 8 bases. The CDR3 spans 13 residues. The germline V gene has CDR1 MNHNS and CDR2 SASEGT. CDR3 residues: CASSVWRTGELFF. CDR3 DNA: TGTGCCAGCAGTGTATGGCGAACCGGGGAGCTGTTTTTT.

This chain connects TRBV11-1 to TRBJ2-2; a weak D match, TRBD2 (5 bases). With 8 bases removed from V and 4 bases from J, the gap between germline ends came to 14 bases. Per the germline V gene, CDR1 is SGHAT and CDR2 is FQDESV (reference sequence). This CDR3 is built from 14 residues. The CDR3 coding sequence is TGTGCCAGCGAGAGGGCCCTCGGCACCGGGGAGCTGTTTTTT. Protein: CASERALGTGELFF.

This chain connects TRBV19 to TRBJ1-2, with 8 bases that match TRBD1. This CDR3 has 15 residues. With V trimmed by 5 bases and J by 10 bases, 15 bases remained unmatched. Germline V gene data show CDR1 as LNHDA and CDR2 as SQIVND (reference sequence). DNA of the CDR3: TGTGCCAGTAGTTTCAATGACGGGACAGGACGAATCTACACCTTC. Protein product: CASSFNDGTGRIYTF.

This chain uses TRBV19 with TRBJ2-7; D gene unclear. Looked up from germline, CDR1 is LNHDA and CDR2 is SQIVND (reference sequence). V was trimmed by 8 bases and J by 3 bases, leaving 8 bases between them. The CDR3 runs 11 residues. This CDR3 reads CASGDYYEQYF. The CDR3 nucleotides are TGTGCCAGTGGCGATTACTACGAGCAGTACTTC.

The chain links TRBV19 to TRBJ1-2, with 10 positions matching TRBD1. V shed 4 bases, J shed 4 bases, and the junction held 9 bases outside the gene matches. The CDR3 runs 16 residues. Germline CDR1 reads LNHDA; CDR2 reads SQIVND (reference sequence). The CDR3 sequence is CASSTIDRGRSYGYTF. DNA of the CDR3: TGTGCCAGTAGTACCATCGACAGGGGGCGAAGCTATGGCTACACCTTC.

The chain couples TRBV6-5 to TRBJ2-1, with TRBD2 matching 8 bases. In germline, CDR1 is MNHEY, CDR2 SVGAGI. V dropped 6 bases and J dropped 8; count of bases not matched to a gene: 12. This CDR3 contains 15 residues. CDR3 sequence: CASRRAGLAFDEQFF. CDR3 sequence (DNA): TGTGCCAGCAGAAGGGCAGGACTAGCATTCGATGAGCAGTTCTTC.

This clone was recorded once. The chain recombines TRBV2 with TRBJ2-3; D not resolved. This CDR3 is built from 13 residues. From germline, CDR1 is SNHLY and CDR2 FYNNEI. Trimming took off 3 bases at V and 7 bases at J, with 11 bases between the two ends. As DNA, the CDR3 is TGTGCCAGCAGTGATTTTCCTGGGAATACGCAGTATTTT. It yields the protein CASSDFPGNTQYF. Looking up the rest from reference TRBV2 and TRBJ2-3 gives the full variable domain: EPEVTQTPSHQVTQMGQEVILRCVPISNHLYFYWYRQILGQKVEFLVSFYNNEISEKSEIFDDQFSVERPDGSNFTLKIRSTKLEDSAMYFCASSDFPGNTQYFGPGTRLTVL.

The chain is built from TRBV2 and TRBJ2-1, with D maybe TRBD2 (5 bases). The V gene's germline CDR1 is SNHLY and CDR2 FYNNEI. With 6 bases removed from V and 14 bases from J, the gap between germline ends came to 17 bases. The CDR3 sequence is 12 residues long. The CDR3 spells CASRTEEAGEFF. DNA of the CDR3: TGTGCCAGCAGGACCGAAGAAGCCGGGGAGTTCTTC.

V and J are TRBV5-6 and TRBJ1-1; D is unresolved. V was cut by 3 bases and J by 0 bases, with 12 bases left in between. The CDR3 runs 15 residues. Germline CDR1 is SGHDT and CDR2 is YYEEEE. The CDR3 region has the DNA TGTGCCAGCAGCTGGAGGGTCGCAATGAACACTGAAGCTTTCTTT. It specifies CASSWRVAMNTEAFF. The complete variable domain, with remaining parts taken from reference TRBV5-6 and TRBJ1-1, reads DAGVTQSPTHLIKTRGQQVTLRCSPKSGHDTVSWYQQALGQGPQFIFQYYEEEERQRGNFPDRFSGHQFPNYSSELNVNALLLGDSALYLCASSWRVAMNTEAFFGQGTRLTVV.

The chain employs TRBV21-1 and TRBJ1-5. TRBV21-1 is recorded as a pseudogene. The CDR3 consists of 11 residues. The CDR3 sequence: CASSYHQPQHF. The CDR3 bases are TGTGCCAGCAGCTATCATCAGCCCCAGCATTTT.

The J gene is TRBJ2-5, the V gene TRBV5-4; D possibly corresponds to TRBD1 (5 bases). The length of the CDR3 is 14 residues. The germline V and J ends were trimmed by 2 bases and 3 bases, with 11 bases remaining between them. Germline assignment: CDR1 SGHNT and CDR2 YYREEE (reference sequence). The CDR3 DNA reads as TGTGCCAGCAGCTTCGGTGTCAGGGAAGAGACCCAGTACTTC. It specifies CASSFGVREETQYF. Variable domain in full (rest from reference TRBV5-4 and TRBJ2-5): ETGVTQSPTHLIKTRGQQVTLRCSSQSGHNTVSWYQQALGQGPQFIFQYYREEENGRGNFPPRFSGLQFPNYSSELNVNALELDDSALYLCASSFGVREETQYFGPGTRLLVL.

The chain couples TRBV9 to TRBJ2-2; 12 nucleotides match TRBD2. CDR1 SGDLS and CDR2 YYNGEE come from the germline V gene. Trimming took 0 bases from V and 2 from J; bases not matched to a gene: 5. CDR3 length: 18 amino acids. The CDR3, as DNA: TGTGCCAGCAGCGTAGTGGCTAGCGGGAGGGCAAACACCGGGGAGCTGTTTTTT. Its translation is CASSVVASGRANTGELFF.

This rearrangement joins TRBV18 to TRBJ1-1, with D maybe TRBD1 (5 bases). The germline V gene has CDR1 KGHSH and CDR2 LQKENI. Trimming stripped 5 bases from V and 4 bases from J, with 17 bases between. The CDR3 has 15 residues. The CDR3 DNA reads as TGTGCCAGCTCAGAACGTTCAGGGTCGGGCACTGAAGCTTTCTTT. Translating it yields CASSERSGSGTEAFF.

The genes are TRBV6-1 and TRBJ1-4; D is uncertain. Germline V gene lookup returns CDR1 MNHNS and CDR2 SASEGT. This CDR3 contains 16 residues. V gave up 0 bases and J gave up 0 bases, with 8 bases separating them. The chain's CDR3 is CASSEARPATNEKLFF. As DNA, the CDR3 is TGTGCCAGCAGTGAAGCGCGTCCGGCAACTAATGAAAAACTGTTTTTT.

The chain combines TRBV27 with TRBJ1-2; D unresolved. Trimming shortened V by 6 bases and J by 4 bases, and 12 bases separated the two germline ends. The CDR3 loop spans 13 amino acids. The germline gives CDR1 MNHEY, CDR2 SMNVEV (reference sequence). The CDR3 DNA sequence: TGTGCCAGCAGCTTGGGGTCGGGCTATGGCTACACCTTC. It translates to CASSLGSGYGYTF.

This chain connects TRBV5-8 to TRBJ2-7; TRBD2 aligns across 7 bases. Trimming took 2 bases from V and 2 from J; bases not matched to a gene: 10. Per germline, CDR1 SGHTS and CDR2 YDEGEE. CDR3 size: 16 residues. CDR3 in amino acids: CASSLMLSSGTYEQYF. CDR3 nucleotides: TGTGCCAGCAGCTTAATGCTGTCTAGCGGTACCTACGAGCAGTACTTC.

The rearrangement joins TRBV9 to TRBJ2-5, with D unresolved. The CDR3 length is 14 residues. Looked up from germline, CDR1 is SGDLS and CDR2 is YYNGEE. The germline V and J ends were trimmed by 4 bases and 4 bases, with 14 bases remaining between them. CDR3 loop: CASSLEVATETQYF. The CDR3 region has the DNA TGTGCCAGCAGCCTAGAGGTGGCTACAGAGACCCAGTACTTC.